The source of this T cell receptor (beta chain) is a study of TIL therapy for anti-PD-1-resistant metastatic lung cancer. V was shortened by 7 bases and J by 6 bases, with 13 bases between the two germline ends. Germline loops: CDR1 DFQATT, CDR2 SNEGSKA (reference sequence). CDR3 size: 11 residues. The libraries were made with immunoSEQ v3. TCRdb keeps only in-frame clones here, not all; method: immunoSEQ multiplex PCR. This table has 55,000 or so clones, 70% to 90% appearing once. As for time point: pre-treatment sample, taken before nivolumab and TIL therapy. Enrollment ran from 2017 to early 2020. The chain combines TRBV20-1 with TRBJ2-7, with D unresolved. This specimen consisted of blood, obtained at baseline. The receptor's source is a person between 25 and 80 years old with non-small cell lung cancer. The CDR3, as DNA: TGCAGTGTCATCGGGCGCCCCGAGCAGTACTTC. The encoded protein is CSVIGRPEQYF.